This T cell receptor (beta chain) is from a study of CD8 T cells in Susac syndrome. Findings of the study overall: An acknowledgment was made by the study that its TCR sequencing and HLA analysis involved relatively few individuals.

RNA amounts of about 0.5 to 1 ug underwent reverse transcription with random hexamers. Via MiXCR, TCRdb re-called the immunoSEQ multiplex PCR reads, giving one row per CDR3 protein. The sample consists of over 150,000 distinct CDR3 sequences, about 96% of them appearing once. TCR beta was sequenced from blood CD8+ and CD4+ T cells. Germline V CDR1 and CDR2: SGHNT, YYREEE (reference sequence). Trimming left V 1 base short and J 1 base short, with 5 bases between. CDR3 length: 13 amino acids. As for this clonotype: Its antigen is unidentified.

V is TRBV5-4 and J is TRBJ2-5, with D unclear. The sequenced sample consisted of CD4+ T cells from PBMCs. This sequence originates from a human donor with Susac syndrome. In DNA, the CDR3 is TGTGCCAGCAGCTTGTGGGTCCAAGAGACCCAGTACTTC. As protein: CASSLWVQETQYF.